This T cell receptor beta chain originates from a study of CD4+ T cells in melanoma. The CDR3 runs to 17 residues. V dropped 8 bases and J dropped 4 bases, with 25 bases sitting between them. CDR1 and CDR2 (germline): MNHEY, SMNVEV (reference sequence). Turning to this clone: Its specificity is unknown.

Overall study findings and caveats: Diverse differentiation states were reported for melanoma neoantigen-specific CD4+ T cells. A reported correlation linked neoantigen-specific CD4+ T cells to CD8+, macrophage and B cell function.

Using immunoSEQ multiplex PCR, the repertoire was profiled, and TCRdb retains in-frame clones only, with some absent. The sample has about 10,000 clones; over 55% are singletons. The sequencing sample was made of cells from a culture (not recorded whether cultured in vitro). The V call is TRBV27, the J call TRBJ2-3; either TRBD1 or TRBD2 may fit D (5 bases each). This sequence was found in a human donor with melanoma. CDR3 loop: CASRKIFVRGGADTQYF. The CDR3, as DNA: TGTGCCAGCCGGAAAATTTTCGTTCGGGGCGGTGCAGATACGCAGTATTTT.